The 32 T cell receptor beta chains listed next were all sequenced from one sample in a study of cytomegalovirus exposure and HLA in healthy donors. A multiplex PCR was run with 60 Vbeta primers and 13 Jbeta primers. Clones were sequenced by immunoSEQ multiplex PCR, and TCRdb holds only the in-frame ones, with some missing. Among about 57,000 clones listed, around 84% were seen once. Sequenced sample: PBMCs. The receptors come from a male donor in good health and CMV-seronegative.

V usage is TRBV7-2 and J usage is TRBJ1-5; D gene ambiguous. The CDR3 contains 13 residues. V lost 4 bases and J lost 6, with 10 bases in between. The germline gives CDR1 SGHTA, CDR2 FQGNSA. This CDR3 reads CASSSPFGQPQHF. The CDR3 DNA reads TGTGCCAGCAGCTCTCCGTTCGGTCAGCCCCAGCATTTT.

The rearrangement uses TRBV10-3 and TRBJ1-6, with D uncertain. The germline gives CDR1 ENHRY, CDR2 SYGVKD. V was clipped by 0 bases and J by 7 bases, with 10 bases between them. The CDR3 extends over 15 amino acids. The CDR3 loop is CAISESTGQNSPLHF. The DNA of the CDR3 is TGTGCCATCAGTGAGTCTACTGGGCAAAATTCACCCCTCCACTTT.

J is TRBJ2-5 and V is TRBV4-3; 7 bases are a match to TRBD2. Germline loops: CDR1 LGHNA, CDR2 YSLEER. This CDR3 is 15 amino acids long. J lost 5 bases, V lost 1 base, and 7 bases had no gene match. The CDR3 bases are TGCGCCAGCAGCCAAGTTCGTAACGGGGGGGAGACCCAGTACTTC. Translated, it gives CASSQVRNGGETQYF.

This clone was observed a handful of times. The chain employs TRBV19 and TRBJ1-2; tentative D call: TRBD1 (6 bases). Trimming pared 5 bases from V and 3 bases from J, leaving 13 bases between. The germline gives CDR1 LNHDA, CDR2 SQIVND (reference sequence). There are 14 residues in the CDR3. DNA of the CDR3: TGTGCCAGTAGTCGTGGGAAGGGGGACTATGGCTACACCTTC. This codes for CASSRGKGDYGYTF.

The chain joins TRBV7-2 to TRBJ1-2, with 10 bases matching TRBD1. Germline assignment: CDR1 SGHTA and CDR2 FQGNSA. The CDR3 is 13 residues long. V lost 4 bases and J lost 5; bases outside the gene matches: 1. CDR3 region: CASSSGQGYGYTF. CDR3 in DNA: TGTGCCAGCAGCTCGGGACAGGGGTATGGCTACACCTTC.

The chain carries TRBV11-2 and TRBJ2-1; tentatively, D is TRBD2 (6 bases). This CDR3 has 13 amino acids. With 4 bases removed from V and 15 bases from J, the gap between germline ends came to 19 bases. Looked up from germline, CDR1 is SGHAT and CDR2 is FQNNGV. CDR3 in amino acids: CASSSTDYSEGFF. The DNA for the CDR3 is TGTGCCAGCAGCTCGACGGACTACTCCGAGGGGTTCTTC.

The chain has TRBV7-8 and TRBJ2-5; possible D gene TRBD1, 5 bases. V was trimmed by 1 base and J by 5 bases, leaving 11 bases between them. The germline CDR1 and CDR2 sequences are SGHVS and FQNEAQ. This CDR3 has 14 residues. The CDR3 sequence: CASSLVDRRETQYF. The DNA of the CDR3 is TGTGCCAGCAGCTTAGTCGACAGAAGGGAGACCCAGTACTTC.

J is TRBJ2-5 and V is TRBV19, with 7 bases lining up with TRBD1. Losses at the gene ends were 5 bases for V and 3 bases for J; bases not matched to a gene: 12. CDR1 and CDR2 from the germline V gene are LNHDA and SQIVND (reference sequence). The CDR3 is 16 residues long. The CDR3: CASSSHRGNGKETQYF. The CDR3 region has the DNA TGTGCCAGTAGTTCTCACAGGGGTAATGGGAAAGAGACCCAGTACTTC.

This rearrangement joins TRBV6-5 to TRBJ2-6; a possible D gene is TRBD2 (5 bases). Germline V CDR1 and CDR2: MNHEY, SVGAGI. The germline V and J ends were trimmed by 8 bases and 4 bases, with 9 bases remaining between them. The CDR3 extends over 13 amino acids. CDR3 DNA: TGTGCCAGCCGGACGGGGGGGGCCAACGTCCTGACTTTC. It translates to CASRTGGANVLTF.

V is TRBV18 and J is TRBJ1-1; D not certain. The CDR3 runs to 14 residues. Trimming stripped 0 bases from V and 1 base from J, with 6 bases between. Germline V lookup: CDR1 KGHSH, CDR2 LQKENI. The CDR3 region is CASSPPSGNTEAFF. The DNA for the CDR3 is TGTGCCAGCTCACCACCCAGTGGGAACACTGAAGCTTTCTTT.

In nucleotides, the CDR3 is TGCGCCAGCAGCCAAGAATGGATTGGGGAGGAGGCCTATAATTCACCCCTCCACTTT. Translating it yields CASSQEWIGEEAYNSPLHF. The chain carries TRBV4-3 and TRBJ1-6; no definite D call. CDR3 length equals 19 residues. Trimming took off 0 bases at V and 2 bases at J, with 17 bases between the two ends. Germline lookup yields CDR1 LGHNA and CDR2 YSLEER.

The chain's CDR3 is CASSLDGTDNQPQHF. In nucleotides, the CDR3 is TGTGCCAGCAGCTTAGATGGGACAGACAATCAGCCCCAGCATTTT. The chain joins TRBV7-8 to TRBJ1-5, with 7 bases aligning to TRBD1. CDR1 is SGHVS, CDR2 FQNEAQ, per germline. With 1 base clipped from V and 3 bases from J, the junction kept 3 bases outside the gene matches. The CDR3 covers 15 residues.

In this sample, this clone turned up a few times. This chain joins TRBV7-9 and TRBJ1-2; 10 bases line up with TRBD1. With V trimmed by 4 bases and J by 5 bases, 10 bases remained unmatched. The germline V gene encodes CDR1 SEHNR and CDR2 FQNEAQ (reference sequence). The CDR3 has 16 residues. The CDR3 protein is CASSYSFPGQGYGYTF. For the CDR3, the DNA is TGTGCCAGCAGCTACTCATTCCCGGGACAGGGGTATGGCTACACCTTC.

The chain couples TRBV27 to TRBJ2-1; TRBD2 aligns across 12 bases. Germline V gene data show CDR1 as MNHEY and CDR2 as SMNVEV (reference sequence). The CDR3 totals 20 residues. V lost 4 bases and J lost 0; bases outside the gene matches: 13. The CDR3 here is CASSSPGLAGPQSSYNEQFF. DNA of the CDR3: TGTGCCAGCAGTTCGCCCGGACTAGCGGGGCCTCAAAGCTCCTACAATGAGCAGTTCTTC.

This chain joins TRBV9 and TRBJ2-3, with TRBD2 matching 11 bases. The CDR3 loop spans 17 amino acids. V lost 0 bases, J lost 4 bases, and 7 bases stayed unmatched. Germline V gene data show CDR1 as SGDLS and CDR2 as YYNGEE. The CDR3 reads CASSVGLAGGAPDTQYF. As DNA, the CDR3 is TGTGCCAGCAGCGTAGGGCTAGCGGGGGGAGCGCCAGATACGCAGTATTTT.

This chain connects TRBV7-6 to TRBJ2-6; the match to TRBD2 covers 7 bases. Germline values: CDR1 SGHVS, CDR2 FNYEAQ. CDR3 length: 19 residues. Germline trimming cut 0 bases from V and 3 bases from J; bases unmatched to any gene: 11. The CDR3 nucleotides are TGTGCCAGCAGCTTAGCGCTCGGGGGGTCGAGCGGTGGGGCCAACGTCCTGACTTTC. Translating it yields CASSLALGGSSGGANVLTF.

This clone was observed a single time. The CDR3 DNA reads TGTGCCAGCAGCTTGTTGACCCAGGGTTTAGGGATGGAAAAACTGTTTTTT. It specifies CASSLLTQGLGMEKLFF. The chain couples TRBV5-6 to TRBJ1-4; TRBD1 is a possible D gene (5 bases). CDR3 length: 17 residues. From germline, CDR1 is SGHDT and CDR2 YYEEEE. Trimming took off 1 base at V and 8 bases at J, with 21 bases between the two ends.

In this sample, this clone turned up a few times. This sequence joins TRBV6-5 and TRBJ2-7; a possible D gene is TRBD2 (6 bases). Germline V gene data show CDR1 as MNHEY and CDR2 as SVGAGI. Between the trimmed V and J ends, which lost 2 bases and 4 bases, there was a span of 15 bases. This CDR3 has 15 residues. CDR3 nucleotide sequence: TGTGCCAGCAGTTACCTAGCGAAGGCCCATTACGAGCAGTACTTC. Its protein is CASSYLAKAHYEQYF.

The rearrangement joins TRBV18 to TRBJ1-1; the D gene is possibly TRBD1 (6 bases). The germline V gene encodes CDR1 KGHSH and CDR2 LQKENI. The CDR3 has 13 residues. Trimming stripped 6 bases from V and 4 bases from J, with 12 bases between. Here the CDR3 reads CASSRQDGTEAFF. The CDR3 DNA is TGTGCCAGCTCCCGACAGGATGGCACTGAAGCTTTCTTT.

The chain is built from TRBV9 and TRBJ2-2, with 14 bases aligning to TRBD2. CDR3 size: 18 residues. Germline V gene data show CDR1 as SGDLS and CDR2 as YYNGEE. J lost 1 base, V lost 2 bases, and 4 bases had no gene match. CDR3 coding DNA: TGTGCCAGCAGCGTGATTGGGACTAGCGGGGGGAACACCGGGGAGCTGTTTTTT. Residues: CASSVIGTSGGNTGELFF.

The chain couples TRBV5-5 to TRBJ2-6, with a weak D call TRBD2 (6 bases). CDR3 size: 15 residues. V lost 4 bases to trimming and J lost 4 bases, with 12 bases between them. Germline lookup yields CDR1 SGHKS and CDR2 YYEKEE (reference sequence). This CDR3 reads CASSGGVAGANVLTF. In DNA, the CDR3 is TGTGCCAGCAGCGGAGGGGTAGCCGGGGCCAACGTCCTGACTTTC. Full variable domain (missing parts from reference TRBV5-5 and TRBJ2-6): DAGVTQSPTHLIKTRGQQVTLRCSPISGHKSVSWYQQVLGQGPQFIFQYYEKEERGRGNFPDRFSARQFPNYSSELNVNALLLGDSALYLCASSGGVAGANVLTFGAGSRLTVL.

CDR3: CASSQDLAHTDTQYF. CDR3 DNA sequence: TGCGCCAGCAGCCAAGATTTAGCGCACACAGATACGCAGTATTTT. V gene TRBV4-3 combines with J gene TRBJ2-3, with D perhaps matching TRBD2 (5 bases). The CDR3 loop spans 15 amino acids. Deletions cut 0 bases from V and 2 bases from J, with 9 bases between. Germline loops: CDR1 LGHNA, CDR2 YSLEER.

The chain has TRBV30 and TRBJ2-2; TRBD1 matches 8 bases. Germline V lookup: CDR1 GTSNPN, CDR2 SVGIG (reference sequence). J lost 3 bases, V lost 1 base, and 4 bases had no gene match. The CDR3 runs 15 residues. Written as DNA, the CDR3 is TGTGCCTGGAGTGGGACAGGGCCCCACACCGGGGAGCTGTTTTTT. This translates into CAWSGTGPHTGELFF.

Here the CDR3 DNA reads TGCGCCAGCAGCCCCGGGCGGACAGGGTTCGATGAAAAACTGTTTTTT. Amino acid sequence: CASSPGRTGFDEKLFF. This chain joins TRBV5-1 and TRBJ1-4; 8 bases align to TRBD1. V shed 4 bases, J shed 6 bases, and the junction held 11 bases outside the gene matches. This CDR3 comprises 16 residues. The germline gives CDR1 SGHRS, CDR2 YFSETQ.

In regard to this clone: An end of the junction does not agree with germline; a read error may underlie this. Other DNA variants within this sample encode the same CDR3. The chain combines TRBV6-1 with TRBJ1-2; TRBD1 aligns across 8 bases. This CDR3 spans 13 amino acids. Germline values: CDR1 MNHNS, CDR2 SASEGT. Here the CDR3 reads CASREGQVNGYTF. CDR3 DNA sequence: TGTGCTAGCAGAGAGGGACAGGTCAATGGCTACACCTTC.

V is TRBV9 and J is TRBJ2-7; 8 bases are a match to TRBD1. The V segment lost 3 bases and the J segment 2 bases; nucleotides outside the gene matches: 7. Germline assignment: CDR1 SGDLS and CDR2 YYNGEE. The CDR3 consists of 15 residues. The CDR3, as DNA: TGTGCCAGCAGCGCGACCGGGACAGGTCCCTACGAGCAGTACTTC. Translation gives CASSATGTGPYEQYF.

The chain combines TRBV7-9 with TRBJ2-2; TRBD1 matches 8 bases. J lost 6 bases, V lost 6 bases, and 6 bases had no gene match. Germline V lookup: CDR1 SEHNR, CDR2 FQNEAQ (reference sequence). The CDR3 spans 14 residues. CDR3 region: CASRDDRGPGELFF. The CDR3 nucleotides read TGTGCCAGCAGAGACGACAGGGGCCCCGGGGAGCTGTTTTTT.

The chain uses TRBV13 and TRBJ1-2, with a possible D match to TRBD1 (6 bases). Trimming shortened V by 3 bases and J by 6 bases, and 17 bases separated the two germline ends. CDR1 PRHDT and CDR2 FYEKMQ come from the germline V gene (reference sequence). The CDR3 has 15 residues. CDR3 coding DNA: TGTGCCAGCAGCTTGAACAGGGTAGGCATCCATGGCTACACCTTC. It encodes CASSLNRVGIHGYTF.

The rearrangement links TRBV18 to TRBJ2-3; unclear D gene. Trimming removed 3 bases at V and 6 bases at J, with 10 bases between. Germline CDR1 and CDR2: KGHSH and LQKENI. This CDR3 is built from 13 residues. For the CDR3, the DNA is TGTGCCAGCTCACCGCAACAAACCGATACGCAGTATTTT. Its translation is CASSPQQTDTQYF.

This chain connects TRBV7-8 to TRBJ2-2; perhaps TRBD2 as D (5 bases). The germline gives CDR1 SGHVS, CDR2 FQNEAQ. V was cut by 2 bases and J by 4 bases, with 11 bases left in between. This CDR3 has 15 residues. CDR3: CASSLQGLPTGELFF. The DNA of the CDR3 is TGTGCCAGCAGCTTACAAGGACTTCCCACCGGGGAGCTGTTTTTT.

This clone was counted a few times. The chain employs TRBV30 and TRBJ1-2; D unresolved. With 2 bases removed from V and 8 bases from J, the gap between germline ends came to 15 bases. Per germline, CDR1 GTSNPN and CDR2 SVGIG (reference sequence). The CDR3 totals 13 residues. CDR3 DNA: TGTGCCTGGAGTTACGGGAAGGATCGAGGCTACACCTTC. Its protein is CAWSYGKDRGYTF. Combining the CDR3 with reference TRBV30 and TRBJ1-2 gives the whole variable domain SQTIHQWPATLVQPVGSPLSLECTVEGTSNPNLYWYRQAAGRGLQLLFYSVGIGQISSEVPQNLSASRPQDRQFILSSKKLLLSDSGFYLCAWSYGKDRGYTFGSGTRLTVV.

This clone was counted a single time. Other DNA sequences in this sample translate to the same CDR3. The chain carries TRBV19 and TRBJ1-1, with 10 bases matching TRBD1. Germline CDR1 LNHDA, CDR2 SQIVND (reference sequence). This CDR3 is built from 13 residues. With V trimmed by 6 bases and J by 4 bases, 2 bases remained unmatched. The CDR3 protein is CASRTGGGTEAFF. CDR3 in DNA: TGTGCCAGTAGGACAGGGGGCGGCACTGAAGCTTTCTTT.